The 13 T cell receptor beta chains given below trace back to one sample, sequenced in a study of cytomegalovirus exposure and HLA in healthy donors. In the PCR, 60 Vbeta and 13 Jbeta primers were used. TCRdb's copy holds only in-frame clones and misses some; the assay was immunoSEQ multiplex PCR. Of about 91,000 clones in the sample, around nine tenths are singletons; the top ten hold around a tenth. Sequencing input: PBMCs. The origin of the receptors is a man aged 25-45 years in good health and CMV-seropositive.

This chain connects TRBV5-1 to TRBJ2-2; D not certain. Germline V gene data show CDR1 as SGHRS and CDR2 as YFSETQ. CDR3 length: 14 amino acids. The germline V and J ends were trimmed by 2 bases and 6 bases, with 11 bases remaining between them. The CDR3 loop is CASSFQSSAGELFF. In DNA form, the CDR3 reads TGCGCCAGCAGCTTTCAGTCTAGTGCCGGGGAGCTGTTTTTT. Full variable domain (missing parts from reference TRBV5-1 and TRBJ2-2): KAGVTQTPRYLIKTRGQQVTLSCSPISGHRSVSWYQQTPGQGLQFLFEYFSETQRNKGNFPGRFSGRQFSNSRSEMNVSTLELGDSALYLCASSFQSSAGELFFGEGSRLTVL.

V gene TRBV4-2 combines with J gene TRBJ2-1; 10 positions agree with TRBD2. Germline CDR1 is LGHNA and CDR2 is YNFKEQ. Unmatched junction bases numbered 7, after V lost 4 bases and J lost 4 bases. This CDR3 has 16 residues. CDR3 nucleotide sequence: TGTGCCAGCAGCCCAATGACTAGCGGGTTGTACAATGAGCAGTTCTTC. Protein product: CASSPMTSGLYNEQFF.

The CDR3 nucleotides read TGTGCCAGCAGTTTTCGGACAGGGGACACTGAAGCTTTCTTT. Its translation: CASSFRTGDTEAFF. The gene calls are TRBV28 and TRBJ1-1; TRBD1 agrees at 9 bases. Germline V gene sequence: CDR1 MDHEN, CDR2 SYDVKM. The V gene end was trimmed by 3 bases and the J gene end by 3 bases; junction bases not matched to a gene: 2. There are 14 residues in the CDR3.

The rearrangement links TRBV11-2 to TRBJ2-1; 9 nucleotides line up with TRBD1. CDR3 length: 15 amino acids. V trimming: 5 bases; J trimming: 9 bases; junction bases outside the gene matches: 11. The V gene's germline CDR1 is SGHAT and CDR2 FQNNGV. The CDR3 DNA reads TGTGCCAGCAGCCCCTCGACAGGGGGGGTGAGTGAGCAGTTCTTC. As protein: CASSPSTGGVSEQFF.

This clone was counted once. DNA for the CDR3: TGCGCCAGCAGCAAGGACAGGGCCACTGAAGCTTTCTTT. As protein: CASSKDRATEAFF. This chain connects TRBV5-1 to TRBJ1-1, with 8 bases fitting TRBD1. The CDR3 is made up of 13 amino acids. Trimming cost V 4 bases and J 4 bases; bases outside gene matches: 3. Germline CDR1 is SGHRS and CDR2 is YFSETQ.

The chain links TRBV25-1 to TRBJ1-1; D may be TRBD1 (5 bases). The CDR3 is 13 residues long. CDR1 and CDR2 (germline): MGHDK, SYGVNS. The V end lost 11 bases, the J end lost 9 bases, and 22 bases lay between the germline ends. This CDR3 is CAYTEGSSGKAFF. Here the CDR3 DNA reads TGTGCCTATACAGAGGGGAGTAGCGGGAAAGCTTTCTTT.

The chain has TRBV4-1 and TRBJ2-7; 9 nucleotides match TRBD2. The CDR3 extends over 19 amino acids. The V gene's germline CDR1 is MGHRA and CDR2 YSYEKL. V was pared by 4 bases and J by 3 bases, with 19 bases of the junction left unmatched. The CDR3 region is CASSPLKGLAGNFFYEQYF. CDR3 DNA: TGCGCCAGCAGCCCTTTAAAGGGTCTAGCGGGAAACTTTTTCTACGAGCAGTACTTC.

This clone was counted only a few times. The rearrangement uses TRBV7-2 and TRBJ1-2; a weak D match, TRBD1 (5 bases). The germline CDR1 and CDR2 sequences are SGHTA and FQGNSA. The CDR3 is 14 residues long. Trimming shortened V by 5 bases and J by 2 bases, and 12 bases separated the two germline ends. As DNA, the CDR3 is TGTGCCAGCAGCCCCACCCAGGGAAACTATGGCTACACCTTC. Protein: CASSPTQGNYGYTF.

V is TRBV7-2 and J is TRBJ2-7, with unresolved D. The CDR3 runs 13 residues. Trimming took off 1 base at V and 7 bases at J, with 11 bases between the two ends. CDR1 is SGHTA and CDR2 is FQGNSA in the germline V gene. The DNA for the CDR3 is TGTGCCAGCAGCTTAGTCCACAGCATAGAGCAGTACTTC. It translates to CASSLVHSIEQYF.

V usage is TRBV19 and J usage is TRBJ1-1, with D possibly TRBD1 on 6 matching bases. This CDR3 is built from 15 residues. The V end lost 1 base, the J end lost 1 base, and 10 bases lay between the germline ends. Per germline, CDR1 LNHDA and CDR2 SQIVND (reference sequence). CDR3 residues: CASSIGGHPNTEAFF. The CDR3 DNA reads TGTGCCAGTAGTATAGGGGGACACCCGAACACTGAAGCTTTCTTT.

The rearrangement links TRBV7-9 to TRBJ2-7; TRBD1 matches at 9 bases. The V gene end was trimmed by 2 bases and the J gene end by 6 bases; junction bases not matched to a gene: 8. This CDR3 comprises 15 residues. Germline V gives CDR1 SEHNR, CDR2 FQNEAQ (reference sequence). For the CDR3, the DNA is TGTGCCAGCAGCTTAACCGGGACAGGGAGGTCCGAGCAGTACTTC. This encodes CASSLTGTGRSEQYF.

The chain is built from TRBV7-9 and TRBJ2-3, with TRBD2 identical over 9 bases. The V gene end was trimmed by 1 base and the J gene end by 5 bases; junction bases not matched to a gene: 16. This CDR3 region has 19 residues. Per germline, CDR1 SEHNR and CDR2 FQNEAQ (reference sequence). The CDR3 loop reads CASSLVGMLAGGCGDTQYF. In DNA form, the CDR3 reads TGTGCCAGCAGCTTAGTCGGTATGCTCGCGGGAGGGTGTGGAGATACGCAGTATTTT.

The chain recombines TRBV6-1 with TRBJ2-6; no clear D gene. This CDR3 contains 15 residues. V was pared by 2 bases and J by 2 bases, with 7 bases between. CDR1 MNHNS and CDR2 SASEGT come from the germline V gene. The CDR3 DNA is TGTGCCAGCAGTGAACGACACGCTGGGGCCAACGTCCTGACTTTC. This codes for CASSERHAGANVLTF.